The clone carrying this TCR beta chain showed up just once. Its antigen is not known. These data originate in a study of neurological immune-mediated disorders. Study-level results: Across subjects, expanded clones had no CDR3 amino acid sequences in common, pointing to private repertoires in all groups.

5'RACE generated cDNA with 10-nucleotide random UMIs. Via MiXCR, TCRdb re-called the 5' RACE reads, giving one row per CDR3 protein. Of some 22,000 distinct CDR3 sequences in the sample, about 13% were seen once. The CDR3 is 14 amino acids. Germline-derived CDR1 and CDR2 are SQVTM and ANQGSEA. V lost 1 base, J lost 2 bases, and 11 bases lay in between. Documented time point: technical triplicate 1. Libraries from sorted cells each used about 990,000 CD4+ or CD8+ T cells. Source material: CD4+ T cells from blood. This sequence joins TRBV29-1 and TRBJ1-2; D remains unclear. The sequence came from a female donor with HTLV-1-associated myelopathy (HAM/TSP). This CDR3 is CSVEGGPLNYGYTF. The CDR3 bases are TGCAGCGTTGAAGGAGGGCCTTTAAACTATGGCTACACCTTC.